These 18 T cell receptor beta chains came from one sample sequenced in a study of T cells after yellow fever vaccination. Using its own MiXCR run on the 5' RACE reads, TCRdb lists one record per CDR3 protein. The sample comprises some 350,000 distinct CDR3 sequences, about 9.9% of which are singletons, and roughly a sixth rests with the top ten. This specimen consisted of PBMCs, obtained on the day of the first yellow fever vaccination. The receptors shown here come from a man in his late teens or twenties who received the YFV17D yellow fever vaccine.

The chain links TRBV11-1 to TRBJ2-5; D gene ambiguous. The length of the CDR3 is 12 residues. The V end lost 2 bases, the J end lost 5 bases, and 6 bases lay between the germline ends. From germline, CDR1 is SGHAT and CDR2 FQDESV (reference sequence). This CDR3 is CASSLRFETQYF. The CDR3 nucleotides read TGTGCCAGCAGCTTAAGGTTCGAGACCCAGTACTTC.

The J gene is TRBJ1-2, the V gene TRBV7-9, with 9 bases fitting TRBD1. The V gene's germline CDR1 is SEHNR and CDR2 FQNEAQ (reference sequence). V lost 6 bases, J lost 0 bases, and 2 bases stayed unmatched. The CDR3 consists of 14 residues. CDR3 protein: CASRRQGANYGYTF. CDR3 in DNA: TGTGCCAGCAGACGACAGGGGGCTAACTATGGCTACACCTTC.

This clonotype has a handful of counts. The junction shows a germline mismatch at one end, possibly a read error. The rearrangement uses TRBV7-7 and TRBJ2-1; D is possibly TRBD1 (5 bases). Germline assignment: CDR1 SSHAT and CDR2 FNYEAQ (reference sequence). This CDR3 spans 13 amino acids. The CDR3 sequence is CASSLGAHNEQFF. For the CDR3, the DNA is TGTGCTAGCAGCTTAGGGGCCCACAATGAGCAGTTCTTC.

This clonotype has more than one count but fewer than ten. This chain links TRBV12-3 or TRBV12-4 with TRBJ2-1; no reliable D call. The V end lost 2 bases, the J end lost 8 bases, and 13 bases lay between the germline ends. The CDR3 covers 14 residues. CDR3 sequence: CASSLRVPSYEQFF. CDR3 DNA: TGTGCCAGCAGTTTAAGAGTCCCCTCATATGAGCAGTTCTTC.

V and J are TRBV2 and TRBJ1-1; D not certain. There are 11 residues in the CDR3. Looked up from germline, CDR1 is SNHLY and CDR2 is FYNNEI. The V end lost 4 bases, the J end lost 6 bases, and 6 bases lay between the germline ends. Here the CDR3 DNA reads TGTGCCAGCAGTGGAAGGTCTGAAGCTTTCTTT. Its translation is CASSGRSEAFF.

J is TRBJ1-3 and V is TRBV9; TRBD1 is a possible D gene (5 bases). CDR3 length: 17 residues. Trimming removed 0 bases from V and 0 bases from J, with 13 bases in between. Germline V lookup: CDR1 SGDLS, CDR2 YYNGEE. This chain's CDR3 is CASSVEAGSISGNTIYF. CDR3 coding DNA: TGTGCCAGCAGCGTAGAAGCAGGGAGTATCTCTGGAAACACCATATATTTT.

This clonotype was seen many times. V and J are TRBV15 and TRBJ1-5, with D possibly being TRBD1 (6 bases). Germline CDR1 LNHNV, CDR2 YYDKDF (reference sequence). Deletions cut 0 bases from V and 0 bases from J, with 9 bases between. The CDR3 runs 16 residues. The CDR3 coding sequence is TGTGCCACCAGCAGAGATGGACAGAATAGCAATCAGCCCCAGCATTTT. Translation gives CATSRDGQNSNQPQHF.

The chain recombines TRBV5-1 with TRBJ1-2, with a possible D match to TRBD1 (5 bases). Trimming left V 2 bases short and J 6 bases short, with 11 bases between. From germline, CDR1 is SGHRS and CDR2 YFSETQ. The CDR3 sequence is 13 residues long. The CDR3 loop is CASSLQEGHGYTF. The CDR3 region has the DNA TGCGCCAGCAGCTTACAGGAGGGTCATGGCTACACCTTC.

The genes are TRBV11-2 and TRBJ2-4; D not resolved. Looked up from germline, CDR1 is SGHAT and CDR2 is FQNNGV. With 1 base removed from V and 6 bases from J, the gap between germline ends came to 7 bases. The CDR3 loop spans 13 amino acids. The CDR3 region has the DNA TGTGCCAGCAGCTTAGCTATGGTAAACATTCAGTACTTC. Translation gives CASSLAMVNIQYF.

V usage is TRBV9 and J usage is TRBJ2-5, with 10 bases identical to TRBD2. J was trimmed by 5 bases and V by 4 bases; bases with no gene match: 17. The CDR3 covers 18 residues. Germline V gene sequence: CDR1 SGDLS, CDR2 YYNGEE. CDR3 bases: TGTGCCAGCAGCCCAACGGCGGGAGCTAGCGGGGGAATGGAGACCCAGTACTTC. As protein: CASSPTAGASGGMETQYF.

This clonotype was observed at least ten times. The chain uses TRBV7-9 and TRBJ1-2; D is perhaps TRBD1 (6 bases). The V gene's germline CDR1 is SEHNR and CDR2 FQNEAQ (reference sequence). Trimming cost V 6 bases and J 8 bases, with 19 bases left between them. The CDR3 runs to 14 residues. This CDR3 reads CASRTGTPSRGYTF. The CDR3 region has the DNA TGTGCCAGCAGGACCGGGACACCTTCACGGGGCTACACCTTC.

This clonotype was seen a handful of times. This rearrangement joins TRBV7-9 to TRBJ1-1; TRBD1 matches 9 bases. The CDR3 sequence is 16 residues long. After removal of 6 bases from V and 1 base from J, the junction contained 9 bases not matched to a gene. Germline assignment: CDR1 SEHNR and CDR2 FQNEAQ (reference sequence). For the CDR3, the DNA is TGTGCCAGCAGTTACCACCGGGACAGGGAGAACACTGAAGCTTTCTTT. Translation gives CASSYHRDRENTEAFF.

The chain is built from TRBV4-3 and TRBJ2-3; D may be TRBD1 (6 bases). Germline V gives CDR1 LGHNA, CDR2 YSLEER. The V gene lost 1 base and the J gene lost 2 bases, with 19 bases spanning the gap. The CDR3 is 18 amino acids. In DNA form, the CDR3 reads TGCGCCAGCAGCCAAGCCTTACAGGGTTTAGCCTTCACAGATACGCAGTATTTT. Its translation is CASSQALQGLAFTDTQYF.

DNA for the CDR3: TGCGCCAGCAGGATGACAGGTGGAAGCAATCAGCCCCAGCATTTT. Its translation is CASRMTGGSNQPQHF. This chain connects TRBV5-1 to TRBJ1-5, with D possibly being TRBD1 (6 bases). This CDR3 has 15 residues. CDR1 and CDR2 (germline): SGHRS, YFSETQ. The V end lost 5 bases, the J end lost 1 base, and 13 bases lay between the germline ends.

This clonotype was counted at least ten times. The rearrangement joins TRBV4-2 to TRBJ1-2; 9 nucleotides align to TRBD1. Germline trimming cut 3 bases from V and 4 bases from J; bases unmatched to any gene: 6. The CDR3 totals 15 residues. The germline V gene has CDR1 LGHNA and CDR2 YNFKEQ. CDR3 region: CASSQEGTGPYGYTF. In nucleotides, the CDR3 is TGTGCCAGCAGCCAGGAAGGGACAGGGCCCTATGGCTACACCTTC.

This clonotype was counted a few times. The rearrangement uses TRBV28 and TRBJ2-7, with 7 positions matching TRBD1. Germline V gene data show CDR1 as MDHEN and CDR2 as SYDVKM. Trimming cost V 10 bases and J 1 base; bases outside gene matches: 10. The length of the CDR3 is 14 residues. CDR3 sequence: CAINRGGFSYEQYV. The CDR3 DNA follows: TGTGCCATCAACAGGGGCGGATTTTCCTACGAGCAGTACGTC.

The sample holds many counts of this clonotype. The V and J genes are TRBV10-3 and TRBJ1-2; D uncertain. This CDR3 has 9 amino acids. Trimming took off 8 bases at V and 8 bases at J, with 6 bases between the two ends. Germline V gene lookup returns CDR1 ENHRY and CDR2 SYGVKD. The DNA for the CDR3 is TGTGCCATCCGAAGGGGCTACACCTTC. This gives the protein CAIRRGYTF.

This rearrangement joins TRBV4-3 to TRBJ2-7; D might be TRBD1 or TRBD2, each matching 5 bases. V dropped 1 base and J dropped 2 bases, with 12 bases sitting between them. CDR3 length: 15 residues. Per germline, CDR1 LGHNA and CDR2 YSLEER. The CDR3 DNA follows: TGCGCCAGCAGCCAAGCGGGGACGGGCCCCTACGAGCAGTACTTC. Translation gives CASSQAGTGPYEQYF.